This T cell receptor beta chain was recorded in a study of T cells in Graves' hyperthyroidism and ophthalmopathy. With 4 bases removed from V and 1 base from J, the gap between germline ends came to 17 bases. Germline V gene sequence: CDR1 GTSNPN, CDR2 SVGIG (reference sequence). The CDR3 has 16 amino acids. Amplification yielded TCR beta CDR3 regions, with RNA transcripts as the source. In the first-round RT-PCR of the TCR CDR3, the HTBI primer set was used. TCRdb redid the calling of the multiplex PCR reads with MiXCR, one entry per CDR3 protein. Of a few hundred thousand distinct CDR3 sequences in the sample, about 22% were seen once.

Sequenced input: blood. The V call is TRBV30, the J call TRBJ2-4; the D is unclear. The receptor comes from a woman aged 70-85 years with Graves' ophthalmopathy. In DNA, the CDR3 is TGTGCCTGGACACCCCGCTCGGGTCTCGCCAAAAACATTCAGTACTTC. It translates to CAWTPRSGLAKNIQYF.